This note documents a single TCR beta chain sequence. This sample is part of a study of blood T cell repertoires in COVID-19. V was pared by 4 bases and J by 4 bases, with 10 bases of the junction left unmatched. Looked up from germline, CDR1 is SGHRS and CDR2 is YFSETQ. The CDR3 length is 16 residues. TCRdb's table, derived via immunoSEQ multiplex PCR, lists solely in-frame clones and lacks some. The sample contains approximately 180,000 clones, approximately 89% of which appear only once. Sequenced sample: PBMCs or T cells enriched from blood (not recorded which). V usage is TRBV5-1 and J usage is TRBJ2-5; the match to TRBD2 covers 10 bases. This clonotype was sampled from a woman between 40 and 50 years old with acute COVID-19. CDR3: CASSPEAGGPGETQYF. CDR3 DNA: TGCGCCAGCAGCCCGGAAGCGGGGGGGCCAGGAGAGACCCAGTACTTC.